These 26 T cell receptor beta chains were sequenced from one sample in a study of CD8+CD57+ T cells in acquired aplastic anemia. Genomic DNA constituted the template upon which TCR beta VDJ and CDR3 profiling was performed. Using its own MiXCR run on the reads, TCRdb lists one record per CDR3 protein. The sample carries hundreds of thousands of distinct CDR3 sequences, around 43% recorded once. Selection for sequencing was limited to patients who had shown CD8+CD57+ cell expansion by flow cytometry. Material: sorted CD4+, CD8+, or CD8+CD57+ T cells (not recorded which) from PBMCs. These receptors were taken from a human donor with aplastic anemia.

CDR3 bases: TGTGCTAGGGGGGGCCGACCCCGGAACACTGAAGCTTTCTTT. It is translated as CARGGRPRNTEAFF. This chain joins TRBV19 and TRBJ1-1, with D perhaps TRBD1 (6 bases). CDR1 is LNHDA, CDR2 SQIVND, per germline (reference sequence). This CDR3 spans 14 amino acids.

The rearrangement uses TRBV7-2 and TRBJ2-5, with 8 bases lining up with TRBD2. Germline V gene sequence: CDR1 SGHTA, CDR2 FQGNSA. V trimming: 6 bases; J trimming: 4 bases; junction bases outside the gene matches: 10. CDR3 size: 15 residues. The CDR3 reads CASRRGTGGTETQYF. CDR3 nucleotide sequence: TGTGCCAGCAGGAGAGGGACGGGGGGGACAGAGACCCAGTACTTC.

The rearrangement links TRBV6-2 or TRBV6-3 to TRBJ2-7; D remains ambiguous. The CDR3 spans 13 residues. Trimming removed 2 bases at V and 2 bases at J, with 7 bases between. The germline V gene has CDR1 MNHEY and CDR2 SVGEGT. CDR3 protein: CASSYKETYEQYF. CDR3 sequence (DNA): TGTGCCAGCAGTTACAAGGAGACCTACGAGCAGTACTTC.

This clonotype was seen only a few times. The gene calls are TRBV25-1 and TRBJ1-4; D possibly corresponds to TRBD1 (5 bases). Germline CDR1 is MGHDK and CDR2 is SYGVNS. The CDR3 sequence is 14 residues long. Trimming left V 6 bases short and J 7 bases short, with 15 bases between. CDR3 in DNA: TGTGCCAGCAGCCTCAGGGCTACGGCTGAAAAACTGTTTTTT. Its translation is CASSLRATAEKLFF.

This clonotype was counted ten times or more. The genes are TRBV20-1 and TRBJ2-7; 7 bases are a match to TRBD1. This CDR3 has 13 residues. The V gene's germline CDR1 is DFQATT and CDR2 SNEGSKA (reference sequence). V dropped 2 bases and J dropped 2; count of bases not matched to a gene: 3. CDR3 bases: TGCAGTGCTAGACAGGGGGAGCCCTACGAGCAGTACTTC. Translated: CSARQGEPYEQYF.

This clonotype was counted many times. The rearrangement joins TRBV6-6 to TRBJ2-7; the D gene is possibly TRBD2 (6 bases). The CDR3 consists of 15 residues. V was shortened by 0 bases and J by 4 bases, with 13 bases between the two germline ends. Looked up from germline, CDR1 is MNHNY and CDR2 is SVGAGI (reference sequence). The CDR3 loop reads CASSYSAGKAYEQYF. CDR3 nucleotides: TGTGCCAGCAGTTACTCGGCGGGGAAGGCGTACGAGCAGTACTTC.

In its sample, this clonotype was seen many times. The chain employs TRBV11-2 and TRBJ2-7; 7 positions match TRBD2. The germline CDR1 and CDR2 sequences are SGHAT and FQNNGV. The CDR3 runs 15 residues. With V trimmed by 6 bases and J by 2 bases, 10 bases remained unmatched. The DNA for the CDR3 is TGTGCCAGCAGGATTGGCGGGAGCCCTACCTACGAGCAGTACTTC. Its translation is CASRIGGSPTYEQYF.

A remark on this clonotype: Just one base apart from a much larger clone, this may be a read error. The chain carries TRBV10-3 and TRBJ1-3, with D maybe TRBD1 (5 bases). The CDR3 has 14 amino acids. Between the trimmed V and J ends, which lost 5 bases and 3 bases, there was a span of 11 bases. Looked up from germline, CDR1 is ENHRY and CDR2 is SYGVKD. CDR3 sequence: CAISNQGYGNTIYF. DNA of the CDR3: TGTGCCATCAGTAACCAGGGCTATGGAAACACCATATATTTT.

As for this clonotype: A much bigger clone sits one base away, suggesting this may be a read error. The chain carries TRBV13 and TRBJ2-1, with TRBD1 matching 8 bases. Unmatched junction bases numbered 0, after V lost 0 bases and J lost 2 bases. The CDR3 length is 15 residues. Germline values: CDR1 PRHDT, CDR2 FYEKMQ (reference sequence). CDR3 sequence (DNA): TGTGCCAGCAGCTTAGGGACAGGGGCCTACAATGAGCAGTTCTTC. The encoded protein is CASSLGTGAYNEQFF.

This clonotype was counted at least ten times. CDR3 bases: TGCAGTGCTAGTGAGTGGCGGTCTCCTTATAGCAATCAGCCCCAGCATTTT. This translates into CSASEWRSPYSNQPQHF. J is TRBJ1-5 and V is TRBV20-1; D gene uncertain. Germline CDR1 DFQATT, CDR2 SNEGSKA (reference sequence). The V end lost 3 bases, the J end lost 0 bases, and 18 bases lay between the germline ends. The CDR3 runs to 17 residues.

This clonotype was recorded only once. Because the CDR3 is missing its conserved closing phenylalanine or tryptophan, this is likely a read error. It is unclear where the CDR3 begins or ends on the DNA, so no DNA is shown, and the CDR3 is as TCRdb lists it. The gene calls are TRBV9 and TRBJ1-6. A total of 10 residues make up the CDR3, ends included. Germline V lookup: CDR1 SGDLS, CDR2 YYNGEE. The CDR3 here is CASSVRRTNA.

This clonotype was seen repeatedly, ten times or more. The V call is TRBV20-1, the J call TRBJ2-7; 7 bases fit TRBD1. Losses at the gene ends were 6 bases for V and 1 base for J; bases not matched to a gene: 6. Germline CDR1 is DFQATT and CDR2 is SNEGSKA (reference sequence). The CDR3 has 13 amino acids. CDR3 DNA: TGCAGTGCCATTGACAGGGCATCCTACGAGCAGTACTTC. Translation gives CSAIDRASYEQYF.

As concerns this clonotype: It is likely a read error, because the conserved phenylalanine at the end of the CDR3 is missing. The chain carries TRBV30 and TRBJ1-3, with no clear D. CDR1 is GTSNPN and CDR2 is SVGIG in the germline V gene (reference sequence). Trimming pared 0 bases from V and 4 bases from J, leaving 4 bases between. This CDR3 is built from 12 residues. In nucleotides, the CDR3 is TGTGCCTGGAGTGTATCCGGAAACACCATATATCTT. Encoded protein: CAWSVSGNTIYL.

V is TRBV6-1 and J is TRBJ2-1; D is perhaps TRBD2 (6 bases). The CDR3 runs to 14 residues. CDR1 is MNHNS, CDR2 SASEGT, per germline. The germline V and J ends were trimmed by 1 base and 8 bases, with 12 bases remaining between them. CDR3 in DNA: TGTGCCAGCAGTGAAGGGGACTCCGTCTATGAGCAGTTCTTC. Its translation: CASSEGDSVYEQFF.

The chain employs TRBV2 and TRBJ2-7, with 7 bases matching TRBD2. With 5 bases clipped from V and 2 bases from J, the junction kept 9 bases outside the gene matches. The V gene's germline CDR1 is SNHLY and CDR2 FYNNEI. The CDR3 has 15 residues. The CDR3 region has the DNA TGTGCCAGCAGTTTCGGCGGGAGTTCTACCTACGAGCAGTACTTC. Translated: CASSFGGSSTYEQYF.

This clonotype was seen repeatedly, ten times or more. This chain links TRBV15 with TRBJ2-6; no reliable D call. V shed 1 base and J shed 4 bases, with 8 bases lying between them. The germline gives CDR1 LNHNV, CDR2 YYDKDF (reference sequence). The CDR3 totals 15 residues. The CDR3 loop reads CATSRGVGGANVLTF. The CDR3 DNA reads as TGTGCCACCAGCAGAGGGGTAGGGGGGGCCAACGTCCTGACTTTC.

The rearrangement uses TRBV2 and TRBJ1-2; no firm D call. Trimming cost V 6 bases and J 4 bases, with 15 bases left between them. This CDR3 region has 14 residues. From germline, CDR1 is SNHLY and CDR2 FYNNEI. The CDR3 region has the DNA TGTGCCAGCAGCCAGGCCTTAAGTAGCTATGGCTACACCTTC. Protein product: CASSQALSSYGYTF. Using reference TRBV2 and TRBJ1-2 for the parts outside the CDR3, the full variable domain is EPEVTQTPSHQVTQMGQEVILRCVPISNHLYFYWYRQILGQKVEFLVSFYNNEISEKSEIFDDQFSVERPDGSNFTLKIRSTKLEDSAMYFCASSQALSSYGYTFGSGTRLTVV.

This clonotype appeared many times. The V gene is TRBV29-1, the J gene TRBJ1-3, with D possibly being TRBD1 (6 bases). Germline V CDR1 and CDR2: SQVTM, ANQGSEA. V was pared by 8 bases and J by 0 bases, with 17 bases between. CDR3 length: 15 amino acids. Here the CDR3 reads CSFLTGRSSGNTIYF. For the CDR3, the DNA is TGCAGCTTTTTGACAGGCCGTAGCTCTGGAAACACCATATATTTT.

The rearrangement links TRBV7-2 to TRBJ2-3; 7 nucleotides align to TRBD2. The V gene end was trimmed by 3 bases and the J gene end by 6 bases; junction bases not matched to a gene: 9. This CDR3 has 15 amino acids. CDR1 SGHTA and CDR2 FQGNSA come from the germline V gene. CDR3 sequence reads: CASSFWEGSIDTQYF. DNA of the CDR3: TGTGCCAGCAGCTTTTGGGAGGGGTCCATTGATACGCAGTATTTT.

This clonotype occurred a few times. The genes are TRBV4-2 and TRBJ1-3; no clear D gene. The length of the CDR3 is 18 residues. V was trimmed by 7 bases and J by 1 base, leaving 23 bases between them. The V gene's germline CDR1 is LGHNA and CDR2 YNFKEQ. In nucleotides, the CDR3 is TGTGCCAGCACCCCAAGAGCCAGAGACCCGAATTCTGGAAACACCATATATTTT. Amino acids: CASTPRARDPNSGNTIYF.

A remark on this clonotype: This clone may be a read error of a much larger clone one base away. The chain couples TRBV5-5 to TRBJ1-1; the match to TRBD1 covers 8 bases. The CDR3 runs to 15 residues. CDR1 is SGHKS and CDR2 is YYEKEE in the germline V gene (reference sequence). V lost 4 bases, J lost 8 bases, and 13 bases stayed unmatched. CDR3 in amino acids: CASSQSETGVGEAFF. CDR3 sequence (DNA): TGTGCCAGCAGCCAGTCAGAGACAGGGGTAGGAGAAGCTTTCTTT.

The V gene is TRBV7-9, the J gene TRBJ1-4; D not certain. This CDR3 is built from 15 residues. V lost 6 bases and J 8 bases, leaving 19 bases between the germline ends. Germline-derived CDR1 and CDR2 are SEHNR and FQNEAQ (reference sequence). The DNA for the CDR3 is TGTGCCAGCAGTCACACGACGGGGATCAAGGAAAAACTGTTTTTT. Its protein is CASSHTTGIKEKLFF.

This clonotype was counted a few times. V is TRBV27 and J is TRBJ2-1, with TRBD2 matching 7 bases. After removal of 6 bases from V and 5 bases from J, the junction contained 1 base not matched to a gene. The V gene's germline CDR1 is MNHEY and CDR2 SMNVEV (reference sequence). The CDR3 extends over 12 amino acids. CDR3 loop: CASSGGNNEQFF. The CDR3 region has the DNA TGTGCCAGCAGCGGGGGGAACAATGAGCAGTTCTTC.

This clonotype has just a few counts. The J gene is TRBJ2-1, the V gene TRBV24-1, with 12 bases aligning to TRBD1. CDR3 length equals 16 residues. Germline CDR1 and CDR2: KGHDR and SFDVKD. V lost 5 bases and J lost 10; bases outside the gene matches: 11. In nucleotides, the CDR3 is TGTGCCACCAGTGTAGCCGGGACAGGGGGCCGTTTGGAGCAGTTCTTC. It codes for CATSVAGTGGRLEQFF.

This clonotype was detected many times. The chain is built from TRBV29-1 and TRBJ2-7, with a possible D match to TRBD2 (7 bases). Trimming shortened V by 3 bases and J by 0 bases, and 12 bases separated the two germline ends. CDR1 and CDR2 (germline): SQVTM, ANQGSEA. The CDR3 length is 14 residues. This CDR3 is CSVDGGGSSYEQYF. The CDR3 DNA sequence: TGCAGCGTTGATGGGGGCGGGAGCTCCTACGAGCAGTACTTC.

This clonotype came up many times. The V call is TRBV15, the J call TRBJ2-5; D is uncertain. CDR1 is LNHNV and CDR2 is YYDKDF in the germline V gene (reference sequence). The CDR3 contains 16 residues. V lost 3 bases to trimming and J lost 2 bases, with 16 bases between them. CDR3 sequence (DNA): TGTGCCACCAGCAGCGGTAAGACAAGCACTCAAGAGACCCAGTACTTC. Its translation: CATSSGKTSTQETQYF. The variable domain in full, completed from reference TRBV15 and TRBJ2-5, reads DAMVIQNPRYQVTQFGKPVTLSCSQTLNHNVMYWYQQKSSQAPKLLFHYYDKDFNNEADTPDNFQSRRPNTSFCFLDIRSPGLGDTAMYLCATSSGKTSTQETQYFGPGTRLLVL.